A selection of T cell receptor beta chains follows, all from one sample in a study of control samples from healthy donors and cancer patients. Produced via immunoSEQ multiplex PCR; TCRdb's table is partial and in-frame only. The data contain around 81,000 clones, over 85% of them seen just once; the ten biggest clones take up roughly 1.5%. The sample taken for sequencing was blood. These receptors were taken from a woman between 25 and 40 years old in good health. Each CDR3 is given with its conserved first and last residue.

TRBJ2-7 | TRBV19 | 14 | CASSTGTGLYEQYF
TRBJ1-1 | TRBV6-1 | 14 | CASSDPRGLDEAFF
TRBJ2-7 | TRBV18 | 16 | CASSPPGLAERYEQYF
TRBJ1-4 | TRBV24-1 | 11 | CATSDLGKLFF
TRBJ1-4 | TRBV5-4 | 14 | CASSRQGPNEKLFF
TRBJ2-6 | TRBV6-6 | 15 | CASSYGGSGANVLTF
TRBJ1-2 | TRBV28 | 15 | CASSQDRGYGYGYTF
TRBJ2-1 | TRBV11-2 | 17 | CASSLVFSGRATTEQFF
TRBJ1-1 | TRBV4-1 | 15 | CASSQDWAHGGEAFF
TRBJ1-2 | TRBV5-1 | 16 | CASSLEPTGADYGYTF
TRBJ2-2 | TRBV18 | 14 | CASSGRVNTGELFF
TRBJ1-3 | TRBV18 | 13 | CASSADRGAAIYF
TRBJ2-7 | TRBV12-3/TRBV12-4 | 13 | CASSPDRVYEQYF
TRBJ2-5 | TRBV20-1 | 10 | CSASQETQYF
TRBJ2-7 | TRBV6-4 | 15 | CASGIKDRTSYEQYF
TRBJ1-2 | TRBV19 | 17 | CASSIGTGLGISYGYTF
TRBJ2-3 | TRBV7-2 | 12 | CASSLVRDTQYF
TRBJ1-4 | TRBV13 | 13 | CASSPSGRGKLFF
TRBJ2-6 | TRBV11-3 | 18 | CASSPGQGKSSGANVLTF
TRBJ1-1 | TRBV3-1/TRBV3-2 | 14 | CASSHTGRNTEAFF
TRBJ1-5 | TRBV28 | 17 | CASTPGSLLGGNQPQHF
TRBJ1-2 | TRBV5-1 | 14 | CASSFGDRDYGYTF
TRBJ2-3 | TRBV15 | 15 | CATRTGTSGTDTQYF
TRBJ2-5 | TRBV27 | 15 | CASSLLGQGEETQYF
TRBJ1-5 | TRBV19 | 13 | CASSPGARQPQHF
TRBJ1-3 | TRBV6-5 | 15 | CASSFRDRGVNTIYF
TRBJ1-2 | TRBV3-1/TRBV3-2 | 13 | CASSETGAYGYTF
TRBJ2-7 | TRBV15 | 13 | CATSRETAYEQYF
TRBJ2-5 | TRBV4-2 | 16 | CASSPGFIEGEETQYF
TRBJ1-4 | TRBV7-9 | 15 | CASSNRDSLNEKLFF
TRBJ2-7 | TRBV7-9 | 13 | CASSFLGTYEQYF
TRBJ1-4 | TRBV5-8 | 16 | CASSLASGTGGEKLFF
TRBJ2-1 | TRBV7-3 | 14 | CASSLTFKDTEQFF
TRBJ1-1 | TRBV24-1 | 14 | CATMGAGVNTEAFF
TRBJ1-1 | TRBV7-2 | 11 | CASQLGRSAFF
TRBJ1-2 | TRBV3-1/TRBV3-2 | 13 | CASSQEVPAGYTF
TRBJ2-3 | TRBV14 | 12 | CASSQLDYTQYF
TRBJ2-1 | TRBV12-3/TRBV12-4 | 13 | CASSLARGIEQFF
TRBJ2-2 | TRBV5-6 | 14 | CASSLTPTYGELFF
TRBJ2-1 | TRBV5-1 | 14 | CASRRLAGGNEQFF
TRBJ1-1 | TRBV27 | 15 | CASSLPAGANTEAFF
TRBJ2-2 | TRBV2 | 14 | CASSGTSNTGELFF
TRBJ1-5 | TRBV2 | 13 | CASSVQGNQPQHF
TRBJ1-2 | TRBV7-8 | 12 | CASSFSGLGYTF
TRBJ1-2 | TRBV7-9 | 13 | CASSGGQVFGYTF
TRBJ2-6 | TRBV9 | 18 | CASSVVETGALLANVLTF
TRBJ1-3 | TRBV2 | 15 | CASSDPSGTGNTIYF
TRBJ1-2 | TRBV9 | 16 | CASSGSEGGSFYGYTF
TRBJ2-3 | TRBV12-3/TRBV12-4 | 13 | CASSLFVSDTQYF
TRBJ1-5 | TRBV19 | 15 | CASNLDRNSNQPQHF
TRBJ2-7 | TRBV19 | 15 | CASSSTTSGTDEQYF
TRBJ2-1 | TRBV9 | 16 | CASSVGPGQGADEQFF
TRBJ2-2 | TRBV19 | 15 | CASSFTSGTSGELFF